This TCR beta chain was identified in a study of cytomegalovirus exposure and HLA in healthy donors. Samples came from healthy bone marrow donors. PCR involved 60 Vbeta and 13 Jbeta primers. Assay: immunoSEQ multiplex PCR; the TCRdb copy retains only in-frame clones and omits some. The data hold about 99,000 clones, with roughly three quarters observed a single time. This receptor was identified in a middle-aged woman in good health and CMV-seronegative. Sequencing used PBMCs.

The CDR3 sequence is CASSLMDRPNYGYTF. CDR3 bases: TGTGCCAGCAGTTTGATGGACAGGCCCAACTATGGCTACACCTTC. The gene calls are TRBV28 and TRBJ1-2, with 7 bases matching TRBD1. J was trimmed by 2 bases and V by 3 bases; bases with no gene match: 6. Germline lookup yields CDR1 MDHEN and CDR2 SYDVKM. The CDR3 runs 15 residues.